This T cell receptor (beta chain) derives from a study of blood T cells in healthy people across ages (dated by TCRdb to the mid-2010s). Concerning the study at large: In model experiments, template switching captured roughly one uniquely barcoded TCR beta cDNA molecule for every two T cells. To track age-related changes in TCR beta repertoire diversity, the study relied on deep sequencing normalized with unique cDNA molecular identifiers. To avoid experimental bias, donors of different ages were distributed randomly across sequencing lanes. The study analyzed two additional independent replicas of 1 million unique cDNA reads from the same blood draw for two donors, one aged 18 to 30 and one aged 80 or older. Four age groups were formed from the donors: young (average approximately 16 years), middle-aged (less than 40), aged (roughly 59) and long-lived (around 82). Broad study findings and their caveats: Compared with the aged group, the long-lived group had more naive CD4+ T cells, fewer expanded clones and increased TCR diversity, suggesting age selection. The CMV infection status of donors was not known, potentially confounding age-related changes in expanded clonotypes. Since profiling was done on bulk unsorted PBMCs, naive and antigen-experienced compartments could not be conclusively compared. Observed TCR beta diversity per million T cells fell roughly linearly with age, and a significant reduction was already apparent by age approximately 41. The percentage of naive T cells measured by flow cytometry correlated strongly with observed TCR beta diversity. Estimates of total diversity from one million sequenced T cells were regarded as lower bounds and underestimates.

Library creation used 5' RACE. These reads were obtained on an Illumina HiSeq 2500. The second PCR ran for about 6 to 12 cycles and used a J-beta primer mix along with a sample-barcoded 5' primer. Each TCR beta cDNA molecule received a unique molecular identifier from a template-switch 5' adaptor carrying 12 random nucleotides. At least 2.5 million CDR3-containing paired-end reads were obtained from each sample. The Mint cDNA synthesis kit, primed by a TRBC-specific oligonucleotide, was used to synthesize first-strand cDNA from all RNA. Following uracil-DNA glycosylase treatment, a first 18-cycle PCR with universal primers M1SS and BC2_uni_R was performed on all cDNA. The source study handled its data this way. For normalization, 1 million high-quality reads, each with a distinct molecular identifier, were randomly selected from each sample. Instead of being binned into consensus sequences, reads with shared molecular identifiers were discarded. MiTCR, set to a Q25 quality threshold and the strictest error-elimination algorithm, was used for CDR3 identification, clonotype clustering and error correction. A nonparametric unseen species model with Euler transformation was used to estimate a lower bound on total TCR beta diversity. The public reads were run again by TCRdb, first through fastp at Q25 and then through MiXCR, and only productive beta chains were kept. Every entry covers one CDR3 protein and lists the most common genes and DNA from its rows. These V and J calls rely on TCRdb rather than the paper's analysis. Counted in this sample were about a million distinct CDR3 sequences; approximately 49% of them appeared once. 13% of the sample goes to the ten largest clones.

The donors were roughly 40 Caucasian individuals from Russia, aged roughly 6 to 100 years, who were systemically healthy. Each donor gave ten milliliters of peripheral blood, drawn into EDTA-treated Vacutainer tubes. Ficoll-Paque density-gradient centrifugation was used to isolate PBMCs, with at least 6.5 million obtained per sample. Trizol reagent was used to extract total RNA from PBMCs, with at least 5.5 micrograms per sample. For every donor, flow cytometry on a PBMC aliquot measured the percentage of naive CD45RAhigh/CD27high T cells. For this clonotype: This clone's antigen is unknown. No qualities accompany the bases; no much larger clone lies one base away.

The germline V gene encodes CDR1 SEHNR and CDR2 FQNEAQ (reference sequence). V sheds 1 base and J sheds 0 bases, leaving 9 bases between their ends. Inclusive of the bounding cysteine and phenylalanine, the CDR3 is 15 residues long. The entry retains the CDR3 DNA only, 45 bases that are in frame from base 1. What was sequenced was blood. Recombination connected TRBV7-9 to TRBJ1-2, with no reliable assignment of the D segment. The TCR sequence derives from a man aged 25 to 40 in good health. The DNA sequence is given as TGTGCCAGCAGCTTAGGAAAAGGGCCTAACTATGGCTACACCTTC. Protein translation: CASSLGKGPNYGYTF. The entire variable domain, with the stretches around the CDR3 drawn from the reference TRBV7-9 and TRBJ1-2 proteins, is DTGVSQNPRHKITKRGQNVTFRCDPISEHNRLYWYRQTLGQGPEFLTYFQNEAQLEKSRLLSDRFSAERPKGSFSTLEIQRTEQGDSAMYLCASSLGKGPNYGYTFGSGTRLTVV.